These 6 T cell receptor beta chains were sequenced from one sample in a study of patients and donors after allogeneic stem cell transplantation (dated by TCRdb to 2018 to 2021). Libraries were constructed by RT-PCR. This sample was sequenced with a NextSeq 550. TCRdb itself trimmed the public reads at Q25 with fastp, ran MiXCR and retained productive beta chains. For every CDR3 protein sequence, its rows merge into one entry that carries the most common genes and DNA. Within this sample are some 200,000 distinct CDR3 sequences, with around two fifths of them counted one time only. 33% of the sample comes from the top ten. The specimen sequenced was blood, either unsorted or a sorted T cell fraction (not recorded which). The receptors shown here come from a human donor who was either an allogeneic HSCT recipient or a stem cell or donor lymphocyte infusion donor (not recorded which). It is not recorded whose cells these are; they may come from a transplant donor.

CDR3 DNA: TGTGCCAGCAGTCCGGACAGGGGAGTAGATACGCAGTATTTT. This encodes CASSPDRGVDTQYF. The chain uses TRBV2 and TRBJ2-3, with 9 bases that match TRBD1. The CDR3 has 14 residues. Trimming at V came to 5 bases and at J to 5 bases, leaving 5 bases not matched to a gene. Germline V CDR1 and CDR2: SNHLY, FYNNEI. The variable domain in full, completed from reference TRBV2 and TRBJ2-3, reads EPEVTQTPSHQVTQMGQEVILRCVPISNHLYFYWYRQILGQKVEFLVSFYNNEISEKSEIFDDQFSVERPDGSNFTLKIRSTKLEDSAMYFCASSPDRGVDTQYFGPGTRLTVL.

The gene calls are TRBV7-6 and TRBJ1-6; 10 bases line up with TRBD1. V lost 6 bases and J lost 8; bases outside the gene matches: 7. Per the germline V gene, CDR1 is SGHVS and CDR2 is FNYEAQ. This CDR3 has 15 amino acids. Here the CDR3 reads CASSLGTGEDSPLHF. In DNA, the CDR3 is TGTGCCAGCAGTTTGGGGACAGGGGAAGATTCACCCCTCCACTTT. Filled out from reference TRBV7-6 and TRBJ1-6, the complete variable domain reads GAGVSQSPRYKVTKRGQDVALRCDPISGHVSLYWYRQALGQGPEFLTYFNYEAQQDKSGLPNDRFSAERPEGSISTLTIQRTEQRDSAMYRCASSLGTGEDSPLHFGNGTRLTVT.

The chain has TRBV6-2 or TRBV6-3 and TRBJ2-7, with D possibly matching TRBD2 (7 bases). Trimming took off 1 base at V and 2 bases at J, with 15 bases between the two ends. CDR3 size: 16 residues. Germline CDR1 is MNHEY and CDR2 is SVGEGT. The CDR3 protein is CASSYYPSGTTYEQYF. CDR3 DNA: TGTGCCAGCAGTTACTATCCGAGCGGGACAACCTACGAGCAGTACTTC.

The J gene is TRBJ2-3, the V gene TRBV7-9, with TRBD1 matching over 8 bases. From germline, CDR1 is SEHNR and CDR2 FQNEAQ (reference sequence). Germline trimming cut 10 bases from V and 1 base from J; bases unmatched to any gene: 7. CDR3 length: 14 residues. CDR3: CAIRQGNGTDTQYF. Here the CDR3 DNA reads TGTGCCATCCGACAGGGGAACGGCACAGATACGCAGTATTTT. The variable domain in full, completed from reference TRBV7-9 and TRBJ2-3, reads DTGVSQNPRHKITKRGQNVTFRCDPISEHNRLYWYRQTLGQGPEFLTYFQNEAQLEKSRLLSDRFSAERPKGSFSTLEIQRTEQGDSAMYLCAIRQGNGTDTQYFGPGTRLTVL.

The rearrangement joins TRBV25-1 to TRBJ2-7, with a tentative D call TRBD2 (6 bases). Germline lookup yields CDR1 MGHDK and CDR2 SYGVNS. This CDR3 has 15 amino acids. The ends were cut back, 5 bases at V and 0 bases at J, with 14 bases in the middle. This CDR3 is CASSPGTLSSYEQYF. The CDR3 coding sequence is TGTGCCAGCAGTCCGGGGACTCTGAGCTCCTACGAGCAGTACTTC.

This clonotype was detected a few times. The J gene is TRBJ1-1, the V gene TRBV11-2, with a possible D match to TRBD1 (6 bases). The length of the CDR3 is 14 residues. Germline lookup yields CDR1 SGHAT and CDR2 FQNNGV. With 5 bases removed from V and 4 bases from J, the gap between germline ends came to 14 bases. CDR3 DNA sequence: TGTGCCAGCAGCCACAGGGAATTAGGCACTGAAGCTTTCTTT. It is translated as CASSHRELGTEAFF.